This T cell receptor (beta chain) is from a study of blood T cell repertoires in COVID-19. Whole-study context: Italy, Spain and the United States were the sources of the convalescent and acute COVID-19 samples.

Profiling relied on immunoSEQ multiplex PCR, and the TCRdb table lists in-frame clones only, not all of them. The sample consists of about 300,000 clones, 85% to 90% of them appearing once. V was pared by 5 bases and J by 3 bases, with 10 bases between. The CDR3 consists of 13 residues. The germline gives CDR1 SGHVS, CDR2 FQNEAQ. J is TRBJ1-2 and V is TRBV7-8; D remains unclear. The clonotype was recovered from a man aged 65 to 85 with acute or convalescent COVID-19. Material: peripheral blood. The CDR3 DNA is TGTGCCAGCAGCGGAGGACTCTACTATGGCTACACCTTC. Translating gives CASSGGLYYGYTF. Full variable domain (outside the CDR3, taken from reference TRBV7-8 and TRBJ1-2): GAGVSQSPRYKVAKRGQDVALRCDPISGHVSLFWYQQALGQGPEFLTYFQNEAQLDKSGLPSDRFFAERPEGSVSTLKIQRTQQEDSAVYLCASSGGLYYGYTFGSGTRLTVV.